The clone carrying this TCR beta chain was observed a few times. MiXCR was run by TCRdb on the RACE reads, yielding one entry per CDR3 protein. The table lists tens of thousands of distinct CDR3 sequences, roughly a tenth of them singletons. J lost 4 bases, V lost 5 bases, and 12 bases had no gene match. This CDR3 contains 16 residues. In germline, CDR1 is SGHAT, CDR2 FQNNGV. The sample belongs to a study of human T cells and chemical hapten exposure. Study information: Largely, small differences in pooled library volume made per-sample TCR yields vary.

Time point: patch test 3, about 24 weeks after DPC sensitization. Sample treatment: therapeutic diphenylcyclopropenone sensitization with weekly scalp DPC. The sequencing used whole blood, collected in connection with sensitization to the hapten diphenylcyclopropenone (DPC). The chain links TRBV11-2 to TRBJ2-7; 9 bases are shared with TRBD2. The receptor comes from a young woman with alopecia areata. Some clones in this sample may be carry-over from other donors' samples. Here the CDR3 reads CASSPGAGLAAYEQYF. The CDR3 nucleotides are TGTGCCAGCAGCCCCGGGGCGGGACTAGCAGCTTACGAGCAGTACTTC.